The 9 T cell receptor beta chains below come from one sample, sequenced in a study of T cells after yellow fever vaccination. TCRdb passed the 5' RACE reads through MiXCR, listing each CDR3 protein once. The sample holds 90,000 to 130,000 distinct CDR3 sequences, roughly 8.4% seen once. The sequenced sample was CD8+ T cells sorted from PBMCs, obtained 45 days after the yellow fever booster vaccination. Every receptor here comes from a man aged 30 to 45 who received the YFV17D yellow fever vaccine.

This clonotype occurred many times. Here the CDR3 reads CASSLAKGTYEQYF. In DNA, the CDR3 is TGTGCCAGCAGCTTAGCGAAGGGAACCTACGAGCAGTACTTC. V usage is TRBV7-9 and J usage is TRBJ2-7; D gene ambiguous. The CDR3 covers 14 residues. V lost 0 bases to trimming and J lost 2 bases, with 8 bases between them. The germline V gene has CDR1 SEHNR and CDR2 FQNEAQ (reference sequence). The full variable domain, completed using reference TRBV7-9 and TRBJ2-7, is DTGVSQNPRHKITKRGQNVTFRCDPISEHNRLYWYRQTLGQGPEFLTYFQNEAQLEKSRLLSDRFSAERPKGSFSTLEIQRTEQGDSAMYLCASSLAKGTYEQYFGPGTRLTVT.

This clonotype was counted a few times. V and J are TRBV7-9 and TRBJ2-7; tentative D call: TRBD1 (5 bases). Germline V lookup: CDR1 SEHNR, CDR2 FQNEAQ (reference sequence). There are 14 residues in the CDR3. Trimming removed 5 bases at V and 4 bases at J, with 15 bases between. CDR3 protein: CASSADTRSYEQYF. For the CDR3, the DNA is TGTGCCAGCAGCGCGGACACCCGGAGTTACGAGCAGTACTTC.

A few counts support this clonotype. The chain recombines TRBV3-1 with TRBJ2-6; a weak D match, TRBD1 (5 bases). This CDR3 contains 16 residues. V gave up 0 bases and J gave up 4 bases, with 10 bases separating them. CDR1 and CDR2 from the germline V gene are LGHDT and YNNKEL (reference sequence). The chain's CDR3 is CASSQDSRAGANVLTF. The CDR3 DNA is TGTGCCAGCAGCCAAGATTCCAGGGCCGGGGCCAACGTCCTGACTTTC.

As regards this clonotype: A much larger clone differs by one base, so this may be a read error. This chain uses TRBV12-3 or TRBV12-4 with TRBJ2-7, with 9 positions matching TRBD2. The CDR3 contains 15 residues. The V gene end was trimmed by 6 bases and the J gene end by 3 bases; junction bases not matched to a gene: 9. The CDR3 DNA reads TGTGCCAGCAGAATCGGGGATAGCGGGAGCTACGAGCAGTACTTC. Translated: CASRIGDSGSYEQYF.

This sequence joins TRBV3-1 and TRBJ2-2; D gene uncertain. Germline CDR1 is LGHDT and CDR2 is YNNKEL (reference sequence). The V end was cut by 1 base, the J end by 6 bases, with 12 bases between. This CDR3 is built from 15 residues. CDR3 sequence: CASSQGVFSAGELFF. As DNA, the CDR3 is TGTGCCAGCAGCCAAGGTGTGTTTTCGGCCGGGGAGCTGTTTTTT.

The count of this clonotype is one. A read error may be the cause here, since a much bigger clone is one base away. This chain links TRBV12-3 or TRBV12-4 with TRBJ2-2; 9 nucleotides match TRBD1. The CDR3 sequence is 14 residues long. The trim removed 10 bases at V and 9 bases at J, leaving 12 bases unmatched. Here the CDR3 reads CATLETGGKRELFF. Written as DNA, the CDR3 is TGTGCCACACTCGAGACAGGGGGAAAAAGGGAGCTGTTTTTT.

This clonotype was counted at least ten times. The chain carries TRBV20-1 and TRBJ2-3; 11 positions match TRBD2. CDR1 DFQATT and CDR2 SNEGSKA come from the germline V gene (reference sequence). J was trimmed by 4 bases and V by 4 bases; bases with no gene match: 7. CDR3 length equals 15 residues. For the CDR3, the DNA is TGCAGTGCTACCACTAGCGGGAGTAATCCAGATACGCAGTATTTT. This codes for CSATTSGSNPDTQYF.

This clonotype has a count of ten or more. This chain links TRBV27 with TRBJ2-1; D gene uncertain. The V and J ends lost 1 base and 2 bases respectively, with 12 bases between them. Germline values: CDR1 MNHEY, CDR2 SMNVEV (reference sequence). CDR3 length: 16 residues. The CDR3 protein is CASSLFGASTYNEQFF. DNA of the CDR3: TGTGCCAGCAGTTTATTTGGAGCGAGCACCTACAATGAGCAGTTCTTC.

In its sample, this clonotype was seen a few times. This chain uses TRBV3-1 with TRBJ2-1, with 7 bases lining up with TRBD1. The germline V gene encodes CDR1 LGHDT and CDR2 YNNKEL (reference sequence). This CDR3 has 12 amino acids. Unmatched junction bases numbered 4, after V lost 5 bases and J lost 9 bases. CDR3 residues: CASSFTGVEQFF. Written as DNA, the CDR3 is TGTGCCAGCAGCTTCACAGGGGTTGAGCAGTTCTTC.